This T cell receptor beta chain was sequenced for a study of blood T cell repertoires in COVID-19 (dated by TCRdb to the early 2020s). In terms of the full investigation: Samples from collaborators originated in the United States, Italy and Spain and spanned both the acute and convalescent phases of COVID-19. The prospective study material was composed of cDNA or gDNA derived from T cells, B-cell-depleted T cells, or PBMCs. Deeply sampled blood TCRbeta repertoires from subjects exposed to, actively infected with, or recovered from COVID-19 were included in the dataset. The repertoires were made available in a free public database intended to serve as a resource for research on the immune response to SARS-CoV-2. The samples were drawn from two sources: the first 160 participants of the ongoing ImmuneRACE study, and over 950 subjects contributed by 6 global collaborators. The sample metadata nearly always contained a de-identified subject ID, COVID-19 status, age in years and sex. HLA class I and class II types, where available, came from metadata supplied by the sample provider rather than from assay-based typing.

The collaborating institutions used their own protocols to collect whole blood in K2EDTA tubes. For TCRbeta analysis, collaborators shipped samples in one of three forms: frozen whole blood, isolated PBMCs, or DNA extracted from either of those sample types. With regard to this clone: No antigen is known for it. The record has no base qualities; no much larger clone is one base away.

General study outcomes and caveats: The amount of clinical and demographic metadata varied by source and participant and was provided uncurated.

TCRbeta CDR3 regions were amplified from genomic DNA using the immunoSEQ Assay, a bias-controlled multiplex PCR. The study's processing was this. The number of nucleated cells in each sample was estimated by amplification of reference gene primers within the assay. To quantify the absolute abundance of each unique TCRbeta CDR3 rearrangement, sequence reads were collapsed and filtered. For each sample, productive Simpson clonality was calculated as the square root of Simpson's diversity index over productive rearrangements. TCRdb retrieved this table from immuneACCESS and kept in-frame rearrangements only. Not all clones are present; in checked studies, unresolved V genes account for under half, and no reason is known for the remainder. That table gives V, J and clone size, and the DNA gave D and trimming. The sample includes 20,000 to 25,000 clones, with around 70% observed a single time. 15% to 20% of the sample lies in the top ten.

Including cysteine and phenylalanine, the CDR3 has 15 amino acids. CDR3 DNA only is kept here, 45 bases in frame from base 1. The V and J ends are trimmed by 2 bases and 0 bases, leaving 8 bases between them. Via the germline V gene, CDR1 is MGHDK and CDR2 SYGVNS. The chain joins TRBV25-1 to TRBJ2-1, with an unclear D gene assignment. The material sequenced was peripheral blood. This clonotype was sampled from a human donor in a cohort sampled during active or convalescent COVID-19. This receptor carries the CDR3 CASSETRSSYNEQFF. The sequenced DNA is TGTGCCAGCAGTGAAACAAGGAGCTCCTACAATGAGCAGTTCTTC.